This T cell receptor beta chain was sequenced during a study of blood T cells in healthy people across ages. The use of a sample-barcoded 5' primer and a J-beta primer mix characterized a second PCR of about 7 to 12 cycles. TCRdb recomputed calls from the 5' RACE reads with MiXCR, one row per CDR3 protein. The sample yields hundreds of thousands of distinct CDR3 sequences, around 45% seen once. The CDR3 has 16 amino acids. Germline V lookup: CDR1 DFQATT, CDR2 SNEGSKA (reference sequence). The V end lost 0 bases, the J end lost 0 bases, and 15 bases lay between the germline ends. This clonotype was observed at least ten times.

This sequence originates from a man in his fifties or sixties in good health. The sequencing sample was made of blood. The chain couples TRBV20-1 to TRBJ2-7; D gene unclear. CDR3 amino acids: CSARDPFIESSYEQYF. The CDR3 DNA sequence: TGCAGTGCTAGAGACCCCTTTATAGAGAGCTCCTACGAGCAGTACTTC.